Included here is one T cell receptor (beta chain) sequence, with context. Its specificity is not known. This sample is drawn from a study of shared clonotypes between healthy human individuals. Germline V CDR1 and CDR2: SGHTA, FQGTGA. CDR3 length equals 16 residues. Points from the study as a whole: In having few donors, the study represented limited genetic and exposure-history diversity.

Naive CD45RA+ and memory CD45RA-negative subsets were split from CD4+ cells. Every immunoSEQ plate was one replicate of a subset's evenly spread DNA. Data came from immunoSEQ multiplex PCR; TCRdb stores just in-frame clones and leaves some out. The sample consists of about 1.1 million clones, 60% to 80% of them appearing once. V usage is TRBV7-3 and J usage is TRBJ2-5; 13 bases are a match to TRBD2. The J call may be mistaken, given a closer DNA end match to TRBJ2-7. Sequenced sample: memory CD4+ T cells from PBMCs. As for subset: CD45RA-negative fraction. The receptor's source is a man between 18 and 29 years old in good health. Some clones in this sample may be carry-over from other donors' samples. The CDR3 loop is CASSRTGTSGTYEQYF. CDR3 coding DNA: TGTGCCAGCAGCCGGACAGGGACTAGCGGGACCTACGAGCAGTACTTC.